The TCR beta chain described here comes from a study of neoadjuvant anti-PD-1 for oral cavity cancer. CDR1 is SGHAT, CDR2 FQNNGV, per germline. This CDR3 spans 12 amino acids. V was shortened by 0 bases and J by 8 bases, with 4 bases between the two germline ends. Time point denoted: after neoadjuvant nivolumab, at surgical resection. Clones were read by immunoSEQ multiplex PCR, and TCRdb kept only the in-frame ones, dropping some. The sample includes around 35,000 clones, around 38% of them seen just once. The clonotype comes from a person aged 40-85 years with oral cavity squamous cell carcinoma. Here the sequenced sample was tumor tissue, taken after nivolumab (anti-PD-1) treatment. V and J are TRBV11-2 and TRBJ1-4; D not certain. The CDR3 nucleotides read TGTGCCAGCAGCTTAGATAGGGAAAAACTGTTTTTT. As protein: CASSLDREKLFF.